The clone carrying this T cell receptor beta chain has a single count. What it binds is unknown. This record comes from a study of T cell repertoires in ileal Crohn's disease. On the study more broadly: Less than 40% were active smokers at surgery; median disease duration was roughly eight years.

TCRdb's table, derived via immunoSEQ multiplex PCR, lists solely in-frame clones and lacks some. The sample lists tens of thousands of clones, roughly 81% occurring once. General study findings and limits: Clonality above 26.8% at surgery always came with endoscopic recurrence. Mucosal expansions were suggested to be mainly CD8 T cells.

The sequenced material came from ileal tissue. The receptor was isolated from an adult with Crohn's disease.

The CDR3, as DNA: TGTGCCAGCAGTTACGGGGGCGGTAGCACTGAAGCTTTCTTT. Translating it yields CASSYGGGSTEAFF. The rearrangement joins TRBV6-5 to TRBJ1-1; D perhaps matches TRBD1 (6 bases). V was pared by 2 bases and J by 4 bases, with 11 bases between. Germline V CDR1 and CDR2: MNHEY, SVGAGI. CDR3 size: 14 residues.